A single sample gave rise to the 8 T cell receptor beta chains below, sequenced in a study of spatial heterogeneity in lung cancer. Time point specified: blood at routine non-recurrence follow-up after resection. The authors sequenced whole RNA from tumor, nontumor lung or frozen PBMC without sorting. Each CDR3 protein gets one entry after TCRdb re-called the 5' RACE reads with MiXCR. The sample yields about 52,000 distinct CDR3 sequences, roughly 7.4% seen once. Material: PBMCs, obtained at follow-up. These receptors were taken from a female donor with early-stage non-small cell lung cancer.

This clonotype was counted a few times. V usage is TRBV4-1 and J usage is TRBJ1-1; D unclear. CDR3 length: 15 amino acids. CDR1 is MGHRA and CDR2 is YSYEKL in the germline V gene. V shed 0 bases and J shed 6 bases, with 14 bases lying between them. The CDR3 sequence: CASSQDRMGFAEAFF. The CDR3 DNA reads as TGCGCCAGCAGCCAAGATAGAATGGGGTTCGCTGAAGCTTTCTTT.

This clonotype was seen a few times. The chain links TRBV7-2 to TRBJ2-3; D gene ambiguous. Trimming left V 2 bases short and J 0 bases short, with 9 bases between. The CDR3 runs to 15 residues. Germline CDR1 SGHTA, CDR2 FQGNSA. The CDR3 region is CASSLNWGSTDTQYF. The CDR3 nucleotides are TGTGCCAGCAGCTTAAACTGGGGTAGCACAGATACGCAGTATTTT.

This clonotype showed up just once. This chain links TRBV4-3 with TRBJ1-4, with 9 nucleotides matching TRBD1. The length of the CDR3 is 15 residues. CDR1 and CDR2 from the germline V gene are LGHNA and YSLEER. J gave up 8 bases and V 3 bases, and 7 bases lay outside the gene matches. The DNA of the CDR3 is TGCGCCAGCAGCCATAGCCTGGGGACAGGGGAAAAACTGTTTTTT. Its translation is CASSHSLGTGEKLFF.

In its sample, this clonotype was seen a few times. This chain connects TRBV10-3 to TRBJ2-2; D ambiguous. Trimming shortened V by 8 bases and J by 0 bases, and 16 bases separated the two germline ends. The CDR3 runs to 16 residues. Germline assignment: CDR1 ENHRY and CDR2 SYGVKD. CDR3 DNA sequence: TGTGCCATCGGTTCCTGGAATGGCGCGAACACCGGGGAGCTGTTTTTT. Amino acids: CAIGSWNGANTGELFF.

This clonotype was counted many times. The rearrangement links TRBV5-1 to TRBJ2-2; D possibly uses TRBD1 or TRBD2 (5 bases each). Germline loops: CDR1 SGHRS, CDR2 YFSETQ. The CDR3 consists of 16 residues. Trimming pared 1 base from V and 0 bases from J, leaving 10 bases between. This CDR3 reads CASSLRGTANTGELFF. The CDR3 DNA follows: TGCGCCAGCAGCTTGAGAGGGACCGCGAACACCGGGGAGCTGTTTTTT. The whole variable domain, remainder taken from reference TRBV5-1 and TRBJ2-2, is KAGVTQTPRYLIKTRGQQVTLSCSPISGHRSVSWYQQTPGQGLQFLFEYFSETQRNKGNFPGRFSGRQFSNSRSEMNVSTLELGDSALYLCASSLRGTANTGELFFGEGSRLTVL.

The J gene is TRBJ2-1, the V gene TRBV11-2; D might be TRBD1 or TRBD2, each matching 6 bases. V was pared by 4 bases and J by 7 bases, with 26 bases between. This CDR3 has 18 residues. CDR1 is SGHAT and CDR2 is FQNNGV in the germline V gene. CDR3 nucleotides: TGTGCCAGCAGCTCTCCACTATCTGGACAGTTTGCGGGGAATGAGCAGTTCTTC. As protein: CASSSPLSGQFAGNEQFF.

This sequence joins TRBV9 and TRBJ2-7, with TRBD1 identical over 7 bases. Germline loops: CDR1 SGDLS, CDR2 YYNGEE. This CDR3 comprises 14 residues. With V trimmed by 0 bases and J by 6 bases, 6 bases remained unmatched. The CDR3 nucleotides are TGTGCCAGCAGCGTAGCGCTACAGGGGAGCGAGCAGTACTTC. This translates into CASSVALQGSEQYF.

This clonotype was counted ten times or more. The rearrangement uses TRBV9 and TRBJ2-1, with D possibly called TRBD1 or TRBD2 (5 bases each). CDR3 size: 16 residues. Germline values: CDR1 SGDLS, CDR2 YYNGEE. The ends were cut back, 4 bases at V and 0 bases at J, with 14 bases in the middle. For the CDR3, the DNA is TGTGCCAGCAGCTCGAGAGGGGATAGCTCCTACAATGAGCAGTTCTTC. Translated: CASSSRGDSSYNEQFF.